This TCR beta chain was recorded in a study of blood T cell repertoires in COVID-19. Study-level information: Italy, Spain and the United States were the sources of the convalescent and acute COVID-19 samples.

The table came from immunoSEQ multiplex PCR; TCRdb's copy has only in-frame clones and leaves some out. Of roughly 100,000 clones listed, 77% are singletons. Germline loops: CDR1 MDHEN, CDR2 SYDVKM. This CDR3 comprises 15 residues. Trimming removed 6 bases at V and 5 bases at J, with 17 bases between. This TCR was sampled from a woman aged 80 or over with acute or convalescent COVID-19. This chain joins TRBV28 and TRBJ1-5, with D possibly TRBD1 on 5 matching bases. Sample: peripheral blood. The CDR3 loop is CASRVGGVKDQPQHF. The CDR3 coding sequence is TGTGCCAGCAGGGTCGGAGGGGTGAAGGATCAGCCCCAGCATTTT.